This entry concerns a single T cell receptor beta chain. The data were produced by immunoSEQ multiplex PCR, yet TCRdb's version contains in-frame clones alone and is incomplete. The sample has roughly 34,000 clones; 86% are singletons. The data stem from a study of control samples from healthy donors and cancer patients. Germline V lookup: CDR1 GTSNPN, CDR2 SVGIG (reference sequence). The CDR3 is made up of 11 amino acids. V was pared by 4 bases and J by 3 bases, with 7 bases between. The rearrangement joins TRBV30 to TRBJ2-7; D gene unclear. The source is a woman aged 40 to 55 with lung cancer. Material for sequencing was PBMCs. This CDR3 reads CAWTKHYEQYF. Here the CDR3 DNA reads TGTGCCTGGACTAAACACTACGAGCAGTACTTC.